These 5 T cell receptor beta chains were all obtained from the same sample, sequenced in a study of T cell changes during pregnancy in multiple sclerosis. Assay used: immunoSEQ multiplex PCR; TCRdb lists only in-frame clones, some missing. Seen here are 70,000 or so clones, 90% to 95% observed once, and the top ten hold roughly 0.7%. The specimen was peripheral blood, collected in the third trimester of pregnancy. These receptors originate from a female donor in good health, enrolled as a control in a pregnancy study.

The CDR3 loop is CASSLDLGYGYTF. The CDR3 DNA reads TGTGCCAGCAGCTTGGACCTCGGCTATGGCTACACCTTC. J is TRBJ1-2 and V is TRBV5-4; D is unresolved. Trimming pared 0 bases from V and 4 bases from J, leaving 7 bases between. This CDR3 spans 13 amino acids. The V gene's germline CDR1 is SGHNT and CDR2 YYREEE (reference sequence). Based on the CDR3 plus reference TRBV5-4 and TRBJ1-2, the full variable domain is ETGVTQSPTHLIKTRGQQVTLRCSSQSGHNTVSWYQQALGQGPQFIFQYYREEENGRGNFPPRFSGLQFPNYSSELNVNALELDDSALYLCASSLDLGYGYTFGSGTRLTVV.

The V call is TRBV25-1, the J call TRBJ2-3, with 14 bases that match TRBD2. CDR3 length equals 15 residues. Trimming took 3 bases from V and 7 from J; bases not matched to a gene: 3. Germline V CDR1 and CDR2: MGHDK, SYGVNS. The chain's CDR3 is CASSETSGRGYTQYF. CDR3 DNA: TGTGCCAGCAGTGAGACTAGCGGGAGGGGATATACGCAGTATTTT.

J is TRBJ1-3 and V is TRBV30; D may be TRBD1 (6 bases). Trimming cost V 0 bases and J 5 bases, with 8 bases left between them. Germline assignment: CDR1 GTSNPN and CDR2 SVGIG (reference sequence). The CDR3 consists of 13 residues. The CDR3 loop is CAWSVGDRNTIYF. CDR3 in DNA: TGTGCCTGGAGTGTAGGGGACAGAAACACCATATATTTT.

The table lists this clone with a count of one. The chain joins TRBV6-1 to TRBJ1-1, with D unresolved. Trimming took off 3 bases at V and 3 bases at J, with 14 bases between the two ends. CDR1 is MNHNS and CDR2 is SASEGT in the germline V gene. CDR3 length: 15 residues. The CDR3, as DNA: TGTGCCAGCAGTGAGGGCAGACGGCGAGACACTGAAGCTTTCTTT. Translation: CASSEGRRRDTEAFF.

The V call is TRBV7-2, the J call TRBJ2-3; 8 bases align to TRBD1. The V and J ends lost 5 bases and 4 bases, in that order; junction bases with no gene match: 5. There are 14 residues in the CDR3. Germline assignment: CDR1 SGHTA and CDR2 FQGNSA. CDR3: CASSPDRGADTQYF. Written as DNA, the CDR3 is TGTGCCAGCAGCCCAGACAGGGGCGCAGATACGCAGTATTTT.